The 22 T cell receptor beta chains given below trace back to one sample, sequenced in a study of tumor-infiltrating lymphocytes in primary liver carcinoma. Taking about 18-31 mg of unsorted bulk tissue, the authors co-extracted RNA and DNA. A constant-region primer primed TCR beta cDNA synthesis from 450 to 550 ng of total RNA. Slightly modified ARM-PCR, run as three nested multiplex PCR rounds, produced the TCR beta libraries. Forward primers for TRBV1-TRBV30 and a C-beta reverse primer served the first two PCR rounds, at 10 cycles each. TCRdb reprocessed the multiplex PCR reads with MiXCR, giving one entry per CDR3 protein. The sample holds around 78,000 distinct CDR3 sequences, 65% to 75% seen once. Sequencing used liver tumor tissue from sampling region 4. Sample subset: tumor region T4, right-lateral pole. These receptors came from a woman in her sixties with primary liver carcinoma and hepatitis B virus infection.

As to this clonotype: The junction departs from germline at one end; a sequencing error may be responsible. This chain links TRBV12-3 or TRBV12-4 with TRBJ2-7; TRBD2 matches 7 bases. The CDR3 extends over 14 amino acids. DNA for the CDR3: TGTGCTAGCAGGTCAGCGGGAACCGAGGGCGAGCAGTATTTC. Translation: CASRSAGTEGEQYF.

This clonotype was recorded a few times. V usage is TRBV28 and J usage is TRBJ2-1; 7 positions match TRBD2. This CDR3 spans 17 amino acids. Losses at the gene ends were 1 base for V and 4 bases for J; bases not matched to a gene: 10. Germline loops: CDR1 MDHEN, CDR2 SYDVKM. Here the CDR3 reads CASSLFAGSGAYNEQFF. CDR3 sequence (DNA): TGTGCCAGCAGTTTATTTGCTGGCAGCGGGGCTTACAATGAGCAGTTCTTC.

Notes on this clonotype: Germline is not matched at one junction end, which may reflect a read error. The chain employs TRBV12-3 or TRBV12-4 and TRBJ1-5; 7 bases are a match to TRBD1. This CDR3 comprises 13 residues. The chain's CDR3 is CTSRTGPGQPQHF. The DNA for the CDR3 is TGTACCAGCAGGACAGGTCCAGGGCAGCCCCAGCATTTT.

The V call is TRBV29-1, the J call TRBJ1-2; 11 bases agree with TRBD1. Germline assignment: CDR1 SQVTM and CDR2 ANQGSEA. The CDR3 is 17 residues long. V dropped 4 bases and J dropped 7; count of bases not matched to a gene: 17. CDR3 in amino acids: CSVGGGVGQGALGGYTF. The CDR3 DNA reads as TGCAGCGTTGGGGGGGGCGTCGGACAGGGGGCTTTGGGTGGCTACACCTTC.

With regard to this clonotype: The conserved closing phenylalanine or tryptophan is absent in this CDR3, likely reflecting a read error. This chain joins TRBV11-2 and TRBJ1-4; D not certain. This CDR3 region has 15 residues. CDR1 SGHAT and CDR2 FQNNGV come from the germline V gene. The CDR3, as DNA: TGTGTCAGCAGCTTTAGGCGTGGGACTAATGAAAAACTGTTTTCT. Amino acids: CVSSFRRGTNEKLFS.

This chain joins TRBV6-5 and TRBJ2-7, with 7 positions matching TRBD1. V lost 6 bases and J lost 3; bases outside the gene matches: 11. The V gene's germline CDR1 is MNHEY and CDR2 SVGAGI. There are 15 residues in the CDR3. As DNA, the CDR3 is TGTGCCAGCAGCAGCCCCCGGGACAGCCACTACGAGCAGTACTTC. Its protein product is CASSSPRDSHYEQYF.

In the case of this clonotype: A much larger clone sits a single nucleotide away, making a read error possible. This rearrangement joins TRBV5-1 to TRBJ2-5; possibly TRBD1 for D (6 bases). The CDR3 has 15 residues. Germline V CDR1 and CDR2: SGHRS, YFSETQ. Trimming removed 4 bases from V and 4 bases from J, with 17 bases in between. Written as DNA, the CDR3 is TGCGCCAGCAGCGTACAGGGAGTGGATCGAGAGACCCAGTACTTC. Translated: CASSVQGVDRETQYF.

The gene calls are TRBV7-9 and TRBJ1-1; D is undetermined. CDR1 and CDR2 from the germline V gene are SEHNR and FQNEAQ (reference sequence). CDR3 length equals 12 residues. The V end was cut by 5 bases, the J end by 4 bases, with 8 bases between. CDR3 region: CASSILGTEAFF. CDR3 bases: TGTGCCAGCAGCATATTAGGCACTGAAGCTTTCTTT.

Points on this clonotype: A read error may be the cause here, since a much bigger clone is one base away. The V gene is TRBV7-9, the J gene TRBJ1-2; 7 bases line up with TRBD1. J gave up 4 bases and V 5 bases, and 13 bases lay outside the gene matches. This CDR3 is 16 amino acids long. The germline gives CDR1 SEHNR, CDR2 FQNEAQ (reference sequence). The DNA of the CDR3 is TGTGCCAGCAGCCCCGACAGGGCAGTAGCTATCTATGGCTACACCTTC. It codes for CASSPDRAVAIYGYTF. Looking up the rest from reference TRBV7-9 and TRBJ1-2 gives the full variable domain: DTGVSQNPRHKITKRGQNVTFRCDPISEHNRLYWYRQTLGQGPEFLTYFQNEAQLEKSRLLSDRFSAERPKGSFSTLEIQRTEQGDSAMYLCASSPDRAVAIYGYTFGSGTRLTVV.

This chain uses TRBV14 with TRBJ1-2; D possibly corresponds to TRBD1 (5 bases). Germline V CDR1 and CDR2: SGHDN, FVKESK. The length of the CDR3 is 13 residues. The V end was cut by 0 bases, the J end by 9 bases, with 11 bases between. CDR3 protein: CASSQDRTYCYTF. In nucleotides, the CDR3 is TGTGCCAGCAGCCAAGACAGGACATATTGCTACACCTTC. The full variable domain, rest sourced from reference TRBV14 and TRBJ1-2, is EAGVTQFPSHSVIEKGQTVTLRCDPISGHDNLYWYRRVMGKEIKFLLHFVKESKQDESGMPNNRFLAERTGGTYSTLKVQPAELEDSGVYFCASSQDRTYCYTFGSGTRLTVV.

By its share, this clonotype is medium-sized. J is TRBJ1-2 and V is TRBV5-1, with 7 bases fitting TRBD1. J gave up 3 bases and V 5 bases, and 4 bases lay outside the gene matches. Germline V lookup: CDR1 SGHRS, CDR2 YFSETQ. The CDR3 spans 13 residues. The CDR3 DNA reads TGCGCCAGCAGGTCAACAGGGGACTATGGCTACACCTTC. Residues: CASRSTGDYGYTF.

Regarding this clonotype: The conserved phenylalanine or tryptophan normally closing the CDR3 is absent here, so this likely arose from a read error. The chain uses TRBV6-1 and TRBJ1-2; D is possibly TRBD1 (5 bases). CDR1 and CDR2 from the germline V gene are MNHNS and SASEGT. The length of the CDR3 is 17 residues. The germline V and J ends were trimmed by 7 bases and 8 bases, with 29 bases remaining between them. CDR3 in DNA: TGTGCCAGCACCGCCGGGACCGGGGGATACTATGCTGGGGGCTACACCTTA. It yields the protein CASTAGTGGYYAGGYTL.

The gene calls are TRBV11-2 and TRBJ2-7; D is possibly TRBD1 (6 bases). This CDR3 region has 15 residues. The germline V gene encodes CDR1 SGHAT and CDR2 FQNNGV. The V end was cut by 7 bases, the J end by 3 bases, with 19 bases between. The CDR3 sequence: CASNFAWGQSYEQYF. CDR3 sequence (DNA): TGTGCCAGCAACTTTGCTTGGGGGCAGAGCTACGAGCAGTACTTC.

Comment on this clonotype: At one boundary the junction diverges from the germline segment, which might be a read error. J is TRBJ2-1 and V is TRBV6-2 or TRBV6-3; D perhaps matches TRBD2 (7 bases). The CDR3 has 14 residues. Looked up from germline, CDR1 is MNHEY and CDR2 is SVGEGT. CDR3 nucleotide sequence: TGTGTCAGCATGGGGCTAGGGGGGGGGAATGAACAGTTCTTC. Protein product: CVSMGLGGGNEQFF.

The V and J genes are TRBV6-1 and TRBJ1-1; no firm D call. There are 13 residues in the CDR3. Trimming shortened V by 4 bases and J by 1 base, and 7 bases separated the two germline ends. Germline lookup yields CDR1 MNHNS and CDR2 SASEGT. The CDR3 coding sequence is TGTGCCAGCAGTGGCGGGAAGAACACTGAAGCTTTCTTT. Protein product: CASSGGKNTEAFF.

This chain connects TRBV12-3 or TRBV12-4 to TRBJ1-1, with D maybe TRBD1 (5 bases). The CDR3 sequence is 13 residues long. Trimming took off 9 bases at V and 5 bases at J, with 16 bases between the two ends. CDR3 sequence: CASVVGVGTEAFF. In nucleotides, the CDR3 is TGTGCCAGTGTTGTGGGGGTGGGAACTGAAGCTTTCTTT.

This clonotype has at least ten counts. This chain links TRBV6-5 with TRBJ2-4; TRBD2 matches at 10 bases. The CDR3 is 16 amino acids. Trimming took 7 bases from V and 3 from J; bases not matched to a gene: 9. Germline V gene lookup returns CDR1 MNHEY and CDR2 SVGAGI. The CDR3 region has the DNA TGTGCCAGCATGCGGAGCGGGAGGGGGGGCAAAAACATTCAGTACTTC. Its translation: CASMRSGRGGKNIQYF.

The chain is built from TRBV30 and TRBJ2-1, with a tentative D call TRBD2 (5 bases). The CDR3 runs to 15 residues. Germline values: CDR1 GTSNPN, CDR2 SVGIG (reference sequence). CDR3 protein: CVRRRPGSPTNEQFF. CDR3 nucleotides: TGTGTCCGGAGGAGGCCGGGATCCCCCACCAATGAGCAGTTCTTC. Together with reference TRBV30 and TRBJ2-1, the CDR3 gives the full variable domain: SQTIHQWPATLVQPVGSPLSLECTVEGTSNPNLYWYRQAAGRGLQLLFYSVGIGQISSEVPQNLSASRPQDRQFILSSKKLLLSDSGFYLCVRRRPGSPTNEQFFGPGTRLTVL.

Comment on this clonotype: Lacking the conserved final phenylalanine or tryptophan, this CDR3 likely reflects a read error. The J gene is TRBJ1-1, the V gene TRBV30; unclear D gene. This CDR3 contains 13 residues. Germline CDR1 GTSNPN, CDR2 SVGIG (reference sequence). Here the CDR3 reads CTWSRQENTEAFL. The CDR3 bases are TGTACCTGGAGTAGGCAGGAGAACACTGAAGCTTTCTTA.

This chain joins TRBV11-2 and TRBJ1-3; D might be TRBD1 (5 bases). The V end was cut by 4 bases, the J end by 0 bases, with 22 bases between. Germline V CDR1 and CDR2: SGHAT, FQNNGV. The CDR3 loop spans 19 amino acids. CDR3 region: CASSSCQERGVYSGNTIYF. CDR3 sequence (DNA): TGTGCCAGCAGCTCGTGCCAGGAGAGGGGAGTGTACTCTGGAAACACCATATATTTT.

Points on this clonotype: The junction and the germline gene differ at one end; a read error may be behind it. The chain couples TRBV10-3 to TRBJ2-1; 9 nucleotides align to TRBD1. This CDR3 is 16 amino acids long. CDR1 ENHRY and CDR2 SYGVKD come from the germline V gene. CDR3 sequence reads: CAIRTGGVTGYDEPFF. The CDR3 bases are TGTGCCATCAGGACAGGGGGAGTCACGGGCTACGATGAGCCGTTCTTC.

The chain combines TRBV5-6 with TRBJ2-3; D may be TRBD1 (6 bases). Germline CDR1 is SGHDT and CDR2 is YYEEEE. The CDR3 runs to 13 residues. The CDR3 loop is CGNSFAGVDTQYF. The CDR3 nucleotides read TGTGGCAACAGCTTTGCAGGGGTCGATACGCAGTATTTT.